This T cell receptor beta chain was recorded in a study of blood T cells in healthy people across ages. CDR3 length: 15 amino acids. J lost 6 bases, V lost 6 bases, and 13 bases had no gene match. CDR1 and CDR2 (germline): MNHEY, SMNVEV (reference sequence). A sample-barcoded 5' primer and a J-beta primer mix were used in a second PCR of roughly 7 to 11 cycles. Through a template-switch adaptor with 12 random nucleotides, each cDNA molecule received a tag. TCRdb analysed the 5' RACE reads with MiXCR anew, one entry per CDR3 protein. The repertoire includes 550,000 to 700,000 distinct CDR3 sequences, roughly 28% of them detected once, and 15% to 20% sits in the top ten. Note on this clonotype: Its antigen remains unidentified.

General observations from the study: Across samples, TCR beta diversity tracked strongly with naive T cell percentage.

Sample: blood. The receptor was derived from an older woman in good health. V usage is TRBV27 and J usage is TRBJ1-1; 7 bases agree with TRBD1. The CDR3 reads CASRTQGKGASEAFF. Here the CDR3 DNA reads TGTGCCAGCAGAACCCAAGGGAAGGGGGCGTCTGAAGCTTTCTTT.